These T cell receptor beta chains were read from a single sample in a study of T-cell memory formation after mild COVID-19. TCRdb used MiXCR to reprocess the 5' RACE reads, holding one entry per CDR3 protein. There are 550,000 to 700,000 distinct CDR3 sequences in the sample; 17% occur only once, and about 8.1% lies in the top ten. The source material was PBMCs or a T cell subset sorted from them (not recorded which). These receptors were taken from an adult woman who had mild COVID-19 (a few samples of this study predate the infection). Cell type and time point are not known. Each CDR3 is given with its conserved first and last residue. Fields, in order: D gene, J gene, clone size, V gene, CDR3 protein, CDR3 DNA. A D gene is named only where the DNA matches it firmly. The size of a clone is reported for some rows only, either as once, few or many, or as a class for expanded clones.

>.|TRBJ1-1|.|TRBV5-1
CASSLNGRGAFF
TGCGCCAGCAGCCTAAATGGACGGGGGGCTTTCTTT
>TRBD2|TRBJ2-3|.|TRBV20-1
CSGLAGLTDTQYF
TGCAGTGGGCTAGCGGGACTCACAGATACGCAGTATTTT
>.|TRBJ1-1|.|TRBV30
CAWSAGTGVAEAFF
TGTGCCTGGAGTGCGGGCACAGGAGTCGCTGAAGCTTTCTTT
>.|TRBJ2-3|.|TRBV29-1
CSVEGIPTDTQYF
TGCAGCGTTGAAGGGATCCCGACGGATACGCAGTATTTT
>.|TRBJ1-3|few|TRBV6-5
CASSYLRPSSGNTIYF
TGTGCCAGCAGTTACCTACGGCCGAGCTCTGGAAACACCATATATTTT
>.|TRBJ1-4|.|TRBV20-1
CSGFSQNEKLFF
TGCAGCGGTTTCTCTCAAAATGAAAAACTGTTTTTT
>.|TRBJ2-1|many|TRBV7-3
CASSLFATANRVVEQFF
TGTGCCAGCAGCTTATTCGCCACCGCTAACAGGGTCGTTGAGCAGTTCTTC
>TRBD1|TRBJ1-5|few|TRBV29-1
CSVPPGQGEQPQHF
TGCAGCGTTCCCCCGGGACAGGGCGAACAGCCCCAGCATTTT
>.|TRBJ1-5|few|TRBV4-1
CASSQEAGITSNQPQHF
TGCGCCAGCAGCCAAGAGGCGGGGATTACTAGCAATCAGCCCCAGCATTTT
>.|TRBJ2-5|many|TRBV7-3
CASSRGGSETQYF
TGTGCCAGCAGCAGGGGTGGGTCAGAGACCCAGTACTTC
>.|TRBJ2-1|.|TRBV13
CASSPPGSGIYNEQFF
TGTGCCAGCAGCCCCCCTGGAAGCGGTATCTACAATGAGCAGTTCTTC
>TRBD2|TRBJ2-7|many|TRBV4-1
CASSPAGGGYEQYF
TGTGCCAGCAGCCCGGCGGGAGGTGGGTACGAGCAGTACTTC
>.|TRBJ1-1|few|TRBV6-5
CASSYSWQLNTEAFF
TGTGCCAGCAGTTACTCGTGGCAGTTGAACACTGAAGCTTTCTTT
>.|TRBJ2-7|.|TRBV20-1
CSAYGAVEIEQYF
TGCAGTGCGTACGGGGCGGTCGAGATAGAGCAGTACTTC
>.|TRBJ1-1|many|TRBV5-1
CASSLVPIGGNTEAFF
TGCGCCAGCAGCTTGGTCCCCATTGGGGGGAACACTGAAGCTTTCTTT
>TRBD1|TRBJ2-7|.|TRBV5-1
CASSYPGQGNEQYF
TGCGCCAGCAGCTATCCCGGACAGGGGAACGAGCAGTACTTC
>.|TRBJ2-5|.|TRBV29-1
CSAGAWGRETQYF
TGCAGCGCGGGAGCATGGGGAAGAGAGACCCAGTACTTC
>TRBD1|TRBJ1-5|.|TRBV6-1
CASERDRGYQPQHF
TGTGCCAGTGAAAGGGACAGGGGATATCAGCCCCAGCATTTT
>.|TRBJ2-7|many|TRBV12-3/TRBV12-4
CASSLVVGGNEQYF
TGTGCCAGCAGTTTGGTGGTAGGGGGAAACGAGCAGTACTTC
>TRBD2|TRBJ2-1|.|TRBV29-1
CSALTSARYNEQFF
TGCAGCGCCCTAACTAGCGCCCGATACAATGAGCAGTTCTTC
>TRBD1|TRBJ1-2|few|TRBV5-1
CASSSGGVDYGYTF
TGCGCCAGCAGCTCAGGGGGCGTCGACTATGGCTACACCTTC
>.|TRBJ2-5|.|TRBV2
CASRGEWETQYF
TGTGCCAGCAGGGGAGAGTGGGAGACCCAGTACTTC
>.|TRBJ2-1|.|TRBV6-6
CASSKPGNNEQFF
TGTGCCAGCAGTAAACCGGGCAACAATGAGCAGTTCTTC
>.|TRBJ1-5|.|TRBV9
CASSLGGAPAQPQHF
TGTGCCAGCAGCCTGGGGGGGGCGCCGGCTCAGCCCCAGCATTTT
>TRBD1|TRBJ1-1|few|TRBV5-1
CASSSNGQAPNTEAFF
TGCGCCAGCAGCTCGAACGGACAGGCTCCTAACACTGAAGCTTTCTTT
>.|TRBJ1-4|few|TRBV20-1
CGWTENNEKLFF
TGCGGATGGACAGAGAATAATGAAAAACTGTTTTTT
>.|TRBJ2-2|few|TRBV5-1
CASSLAVFGSTGELFF
TGCGCCAGCAGCTTGGCCGTCTTTGGATCCACCGGGGAGCTGTTTTTT
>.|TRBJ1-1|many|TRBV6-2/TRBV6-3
CASSLLSNTEAFF
TGTGCCAGCAGTTTACTCTCGAACACTGAAGCTTTCTTT
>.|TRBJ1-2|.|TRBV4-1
CASSPVVMAYGYTF
TGCGCCAGCAGCCCTGTGGTAATGGCATATGGCTACACCTTC
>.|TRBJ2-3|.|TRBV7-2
CASSLSSGMSWTDTQYF
TGTGCCAGCAGCTTATCTTCCGGGATGTCTTGGACAGATACGCAGTATTTT
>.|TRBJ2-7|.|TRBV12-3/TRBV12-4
CAPGTTAYEQYF
TGTGCCCCCGGGACAACCGCCTACGAGCAGTACTTC
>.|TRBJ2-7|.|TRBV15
CATSRDVQSYEQYF
TGTGCCACCAGCAGAGATGTACAGTCATATGAGCAGTACTTC
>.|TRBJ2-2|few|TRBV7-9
CASSAPGGINTGELFF
TGTGCCAGCAGCGCCCCAGGGGGGATCAACACCGGGGAGCTGTTTTTT